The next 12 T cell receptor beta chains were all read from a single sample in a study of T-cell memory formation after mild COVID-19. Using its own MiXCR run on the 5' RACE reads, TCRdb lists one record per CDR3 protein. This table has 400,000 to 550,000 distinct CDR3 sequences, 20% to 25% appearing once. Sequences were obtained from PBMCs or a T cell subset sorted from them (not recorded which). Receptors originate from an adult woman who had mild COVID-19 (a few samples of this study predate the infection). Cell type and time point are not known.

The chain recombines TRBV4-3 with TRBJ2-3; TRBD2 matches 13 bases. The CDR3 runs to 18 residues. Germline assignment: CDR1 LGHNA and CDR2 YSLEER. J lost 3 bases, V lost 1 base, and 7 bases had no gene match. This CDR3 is CASSQAWTSGSRTDTQYF. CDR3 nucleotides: TGCGCCAGCAGCCAAGCCTGGACTAGCGGGAGTAGGACAGATACGCAGTATTTT.

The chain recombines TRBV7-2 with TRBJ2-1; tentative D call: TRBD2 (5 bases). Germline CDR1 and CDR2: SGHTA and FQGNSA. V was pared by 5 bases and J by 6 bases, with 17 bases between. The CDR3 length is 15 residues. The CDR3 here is CASSPQTMSGNEQFF. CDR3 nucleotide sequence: TGTGCCAGCAGCCCGCAGACTATGAGCGGCAATGAGCAGTTCTTC. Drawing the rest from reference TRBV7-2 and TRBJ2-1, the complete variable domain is GAGVSQSPSNKVTEKGKDVELRCDPISGHTALYWYRQSLGQGLEFLIYFQGNSAPDKSGLPSDRFSAERTGGSVSTLTIQRTQQEDSAVYLCASSPQTMSGNEQFFGPGTRLTVL.

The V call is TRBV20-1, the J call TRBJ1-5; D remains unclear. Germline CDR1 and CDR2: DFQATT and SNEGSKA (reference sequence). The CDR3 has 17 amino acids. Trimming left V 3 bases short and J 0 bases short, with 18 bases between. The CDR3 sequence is CSARGAGGINSNQPQHF. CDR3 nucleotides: TGCAGTGCTAGGGGAGCTGGAGGGATCAATAGCAATCAGCCCCAGCATTTT.

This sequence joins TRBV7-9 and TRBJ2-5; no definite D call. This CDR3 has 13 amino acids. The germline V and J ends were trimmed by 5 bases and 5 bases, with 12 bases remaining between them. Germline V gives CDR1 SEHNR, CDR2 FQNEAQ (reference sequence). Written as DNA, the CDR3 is TGTGCCAGCAGCATACAACCCCAGGAGACCCAGTACTTC. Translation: CASSIQPQETQYF. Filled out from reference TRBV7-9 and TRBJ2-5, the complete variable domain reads DTGVSQNPRHKITKRGQNVTFRCDPISEHNRLYWYRQTLGQGPEFLTYFQNEAQLEKSRLLSDRFSAERPKGSFSTLEIQRTEQGDSAMYLCASSIQPQETQYFGPGTRLLVL.

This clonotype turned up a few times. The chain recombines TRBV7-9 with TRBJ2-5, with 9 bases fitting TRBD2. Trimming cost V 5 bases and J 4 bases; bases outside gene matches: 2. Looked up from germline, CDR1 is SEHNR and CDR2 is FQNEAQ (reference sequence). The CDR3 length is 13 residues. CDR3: CASSPAGGETQYF. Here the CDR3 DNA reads TGTGCCAGCAGCCCAGCGGGGGGAGAGACCCAGTACTTC.

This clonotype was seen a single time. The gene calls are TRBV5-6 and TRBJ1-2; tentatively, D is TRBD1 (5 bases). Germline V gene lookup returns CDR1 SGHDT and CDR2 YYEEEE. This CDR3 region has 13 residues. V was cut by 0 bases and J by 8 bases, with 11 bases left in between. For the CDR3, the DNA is TGTGCCAGCAGCTTGGGAGTAAGGGACGGCTACACCTTC. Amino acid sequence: CASSLGVRDGYTF. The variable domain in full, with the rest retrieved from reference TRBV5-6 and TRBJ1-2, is DAGVTQSPTHLIKTRGQQVTLRCSPKSGHDTVSWYQQALGQGPQFIFQYYEEEERQRGNFPDRFSGHQFPNYSSELNVNALLLGDSALYLCASSLGVRDGYTFGSGTRLTVV.

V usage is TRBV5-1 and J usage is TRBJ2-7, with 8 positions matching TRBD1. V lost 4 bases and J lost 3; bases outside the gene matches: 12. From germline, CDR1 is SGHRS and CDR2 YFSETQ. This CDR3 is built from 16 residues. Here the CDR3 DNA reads TGCGCCAGCAGCAGGGACGGGAGACAGGGGTACTACGAGCAGTACTTC. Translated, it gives CASSRDGRQGYYEQYF.

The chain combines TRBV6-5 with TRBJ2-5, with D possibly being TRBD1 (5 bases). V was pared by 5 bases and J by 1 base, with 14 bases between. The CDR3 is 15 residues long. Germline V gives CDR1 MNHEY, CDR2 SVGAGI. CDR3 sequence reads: CASSQGQGVQETQYF. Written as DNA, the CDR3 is TGTGCCAGCAGTCAAGGTCAGGGTGTCCAAGAGACCCAGTACTTC.

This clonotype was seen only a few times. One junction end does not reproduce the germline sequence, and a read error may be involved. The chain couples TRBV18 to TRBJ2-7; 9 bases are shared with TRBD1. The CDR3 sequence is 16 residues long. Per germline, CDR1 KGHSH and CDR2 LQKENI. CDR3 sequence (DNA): TGTGCCAGCTCACCAGGTCCGGGACAGGGCTCCCACGAGCAGTACTTC. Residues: CASSPGPGQGSHEQYF. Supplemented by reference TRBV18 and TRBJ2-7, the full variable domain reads NAGVMQNPRHLVRRRGQEARLRCSPMKGHSHVYWYRQLPEEGLKFMVYLQKENIIDESGMPKERFSAEFPKEGPSILRIQQVVRGDSAAYFCASSPGPGQGSHEQYFGPGTRLTVT.

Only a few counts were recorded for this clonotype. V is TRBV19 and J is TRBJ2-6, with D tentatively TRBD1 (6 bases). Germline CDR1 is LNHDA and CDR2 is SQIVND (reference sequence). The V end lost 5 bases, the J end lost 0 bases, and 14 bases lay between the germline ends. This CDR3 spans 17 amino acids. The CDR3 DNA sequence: TGTGCCAGTAGTTCGGTCAGGGGAAGCTCTGGGGCCAACGTCCTGACTTTC. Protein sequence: CASSSVRGSSGANVLTF.

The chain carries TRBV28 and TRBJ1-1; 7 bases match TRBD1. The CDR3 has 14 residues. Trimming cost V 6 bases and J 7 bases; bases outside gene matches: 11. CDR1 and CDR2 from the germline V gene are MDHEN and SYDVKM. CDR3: CASRPSGGRREAFF. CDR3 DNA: TGTGCCAGCAGACCCTCAGGGGGGCGGCGTGAAGCTTTCTTT.

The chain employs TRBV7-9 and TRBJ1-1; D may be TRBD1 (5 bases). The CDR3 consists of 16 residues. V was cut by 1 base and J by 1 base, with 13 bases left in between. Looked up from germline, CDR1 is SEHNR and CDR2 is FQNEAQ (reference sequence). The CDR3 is CASSLEEGKWNTEAFF. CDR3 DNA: TGTGCCAGCAGCTTAGAGGAGGGGAAGTGGAACACTGAAGCTTTCTTT.